This TCR beta chain was sequenced for a study of T cell responses to AZD1222 COVID-19 vaccine. General study points: Just a handful of people given AZD1222 tested seropositive at baseline. Spike-specific TCR breadth and depth went up after people got two AZD1222 doses. Mapped onto spike, vaccine-associated CD4 TCRs spanned it and were dominant at 160-218 and 743-854. Clonal diversity may have been underestimated, and the donors were mostly white British, with more females than males.

TCRdb's copy holds only in-frame clones and misses some; the assay was immunoSEQ multiplex PCR. This table holds about 100,000 clones, around nine tenths found once. Concerning this clone itself: Its antigen is undetermined.

The J segment lost 6 bases and the V segment lost 3 bases, leaving 12 bases of the junction unmatched. This CDR3 spans 16 amino acids. The germline CDR1 and CDR2 sequences are DFQATT and SNEGSKA (reference sequence). The specimen was peripheral blood, collected on day 0 of AZD1222 vaccination. The TCR was taken from an adult in good health. V and J are TRBV20-1 and TRBJ2-2; 8 bases are shared with TRBD2. CDR3: CSASRPRGGGAGELFF. DNA for the CDR3: TGCAGTGCTAGTCGACCCCGGGGGGGAGGGGCCGGGGAGCTGTTTTTT.